The 15 T cell receptor beta chains reported below all come from one sample, sequenced in a study of blood T cell repertoires in COVID-19. Some clones are missing from TCRdb's copy, which holds only in-frame ones; the method was immunoSEQ multiplex PCR. The sample has some 130,000 clones, less than 90% seen once. The sequenced sample consisted of PBMCs or T cells enriched from blood (not recorded which). The receptors were gathered from a woman aged 45-59 years who had recovered from COVID-19.

The chain couples TRBV19 to TRBJ1-5; 12 positions match TRBD1. The CDR3 runs 15 residues. The junction had 3 bases not matched to a gene; V was cut back by 3 bases and J by 6 bases. CDR1 is LNHDA and CDR2 is SQIVND in the germline V gene (reference sequence). Here the CDR3 reads CASSMGTGGGQPQHF. CDR3 DNA: TGTGCCAGTAGTATGGGGACAGGGGGCGGTCAGCCCCAGCATTTT.

CDR3 nucleotides: TGTGCCAGTAGTATTTTTAGCGGGACAGATCACAACACCATATATTTT. Encoded protein: CASSIFSGTDHNTIYF. The chain carries TRBV19 and TRBJ1-3, with 7 bases matching TRBD1. CDR1 and CDR2 from the germline V gene are LNHDA and SQIVND (reference sequence). The CDR3 is made up of 16 amino acids. V was clipped by 3 bases and J by 7 bases; unmatched bases: 12.

The chain joins TRBV7-2 to TRBJ1-1; TRBD1 aligns across 7 bases. Germline CDR1 SGHTA, CDR2 FQGNSA. V dropped 1 base and J dropped 5; count of bases not matched to a gene: 7. CDR3 size: 15 residues. The CDR3 nucleotides read TGTGCCAGCAGCTTAGAAGGGGGCGCGTGGACTGAAGCTTTCTTT. Residues: CASSLEGGAWTEAFF.

The chain combines TRBV5-1 with TRBJ2-7; 8 nucleotides line up with TRBD2. The junction had 5 bases not matched to a gene; V was cut back by 4 bases and J by 2 bases. Germline loops: CDR1 SGHRS, CDR2 YFSETQ. The CDR3 is made up of 14 amino acids. CDR3 DNA: TGCGCCAGCAGCCCCGGGGGGGATCCCTACGAGCAGTACTTC. It translates to CASSPGGDPYEQYF. The whole variable domain, filled in from reference TRBV5-1 and TRBJ2-7, reads KAGVTQTPRYLIKTRGQQVTLSCSPISGHRSVSWYQQTPGQGLQFLFEYFSETQRNKGNFPGRFSGRQFSNSRSEMNVSTLELGDSALYLCASSPGGDPYEQYFGPGTRLTVT.

This clone has only one observation. The chain has TRBV15 and TRBJ1-1, with D unresolved. This CDR3 has 15 residues. The germline V gene has CDR1 LNHNV and CDR2 YYDKDF (reference sequence). V dropped 1 base and J dropped 1 base, with 10 bases sitting between them. The DNA of the CDR3 is TGTGCCACCAGCAGAGCGGAGAGGGCGAACACTGAAGCTTTCTTT. This encodes CATSRAERANTEAFF.

This clone appeared a few times. J is TRBJ1-1 and V is TRBV7-9, with 8 bases fitting TRBD1. Germline V lookup: CDR1 SEHNR, CDR2 FQNEAQ (reference sequence). The CDR3 covers 14 residues. V lost 5 bases, J lost 1 base, and 3 bases stayed unmatched. CDR3 sequence (DNA): TGTGCCAGCAGCCTGACAGGGGAGAACACTGAAGCTTTCTTT. Translated: CASSLTGENTEAFF.

The genes are TRBV5-6 and TRBJ2-2; tentatively, D is TRBD2 (5 bases). The CDR3 loop spans 18 amino acids. V lost 4 bases and J 1 base, leaving 20 bases between the germline ends. CDR1 SGHDT and CDR2 YYEEEE come from the germline V gene. CDR3 nucleotide sequence: TGTGCCAGCAGCCTTCCGACGGCCCGCGGACTGAACACCGGGGAGCTGTTTTTT. Residues: CASSLPTARGLNTGELFF.

This chain connects TRBV5-1 to TRBJ2-2; 8 bases map to TRBD1. With V trimmed by 2 bases and J by 7 bases, 4 bases remained unmatched. CDR1 is SGHRS, CDR2 YFSETQ, per germline. This CDR3 has 14 residues. The CDR3 sequence: CASSFDRGGGELFF. The CDR3 DNA sequence: TGCGCCAGCAGCTTTGACAGGGGAGGCGGGGAGCTGTTTTTT.

The V and J genes are TRBV5-5 and TRBJ1-2; D unresolved. CDR1 is SGHKS, CDR2 YYEKEE, per germline (reference sequence). This CDR3 has 12 amino acids. Trimming cost V 0 bases and J 3 bases, with 3 bases left between them. CDR3 nucleotide sequence: TGTGCCAGCAGCTTGGCCTACTATGGCTACACCTTC. Translating it yields CASSLAYYGYTF.

This chain links TRBV11-2 with TRBJ2-3; 9 nucleotides agree with TRBD2. Per the germline V gene, CDR1 is SGHAT and CDR2 is FQNNGV. The J segment lost 8 bases and the V segment lost 4 bases, leaving 10 bases of the junction unmatched. The CDR3 has 15 amino acids. The DNA for the CDR3 is TGTGCCAGCAGCTCCGCCGGCGGGGGGGCCGGTACGCAGTATTTT. Amino acid sequence: CASSSAGGGAGTQYF.

The chain couples TRBV11-3 to TRBJ1-2; no definite D call. CDR1 is SGHNT, CDR2 YENEEA, per germline. This CDR3 contains 12 residues. Trimming took off 5 bases at V and 3 bases at J, with 7 bases between the two ends. CDR3 loop: CASSGRDYGYTF. CDR3 DNA: TGTGCCAGCAGCGGGCGGGACTATGGCTACACCTTC.

This chain joins TRBV12-3 or TRBV12-4 and TRBJ1-2; the match to TRBD1 covers 8 bases. V shed 10 bases and J 7 bases; nucleotides not matched to a gene: 11. This CDR3 spans 13 amino acids. CDR3 residues: CANSIRGRGGYTF. Here the CDR3 DNA reads TGTGCCAACTCCATCAGGGGGCGGGGTGGCTACACCTTC.

The chain combines TRBV5-4 with TRBJ1-4, with D hard to call. The CDR3 is 16 residues long. CDR1 is SGHNT and CDR2 is YYREEE in the germline V gene (reference sequence). Trimming removed 4 bases at V and 0 bases at J, with 13 bases between. CDR3 in amino acids: CASSRGPLATNEKLFF. In nucleotides, the CDR3 is TGTGCCAGCAGCCGCGGGCCGTTGGCAACTAATGAAAAACTGTTTTTT.

The chain employs TRBV3-1 (or the pseudogene TRBV3-2) and TRBJ1-3, with D possibly TRBD1 on 6 matching bases. This CDR3 is 16 amino acids long. Germline V gene data show CDR1 as LGHDT and CDR2 as YNNKEL (reference sequence). V was clipped by 4 bases and J by 0 bases, with 13 bases between them. CDR3 sequence (DNA): TGTGCCAGCAGCCGAGGTACACAGGGCTCTGGAAACACCATATATTTT. Its translation is CASSRGTQGSGNTIYF.

The chain is built from TRBV30 and TRBJ1-3; 7 nucleotides align to TRBD1. The trim removed 3 bases at V and 0 bases at J, leaving 11 bases unmatched. The CDR3 sequence is 17 residues long. In germline, CDR1 is GTSNPN, CDR2 SVGIG (reference sequence). CDR3 amino acids: CAWRPSPTGVSGNTIYF. The CDR3 nucleotides read TGTGCCTGGAGACCTTCTCCTACAGGGGTCTCTGGAAACACCATATATTTT.